Each of the 5 T cell receptor beta chains below was sequenced from the same sample in a study of blood T cell repertoires in COVID-19. Only in-frame clones appear in the TCRdb table, and some are missing; sequencing was by immunoSEQ multiplex PCR. This sample has hundreds of thousands of clones, with roughly nine tenths found just once. Sequencing was performed on PBMCs or T cells enriched from blood (not recorded which). The receptors here all came from a man in his fifties or sixties who had recovered from COVID-19.

This clone was seen a few times. This chain joins TRBV9 and TRBJ1-3; D is ambiguous. Germline values: CDR1 SGDLS, CDR2 YYNGEE. V was trimmed by 0 bases and J by 0 bases, leaving 10 bases between them. The CDR3 extends over 16 amino acids. CDR3 bases: TGTGCCAGCAGCGTAGAAGGCGGGCACTCTGGAAACACCATATATTTT. Translated: CASSVEGGHSGNTIYF. Full variable domain (missing parts from reference TRBV9 and TRBJ1-3): DSGVTQTPKHLITATGQRVTLRCSPRSGDLSVYWYQQSLDQGLQFLIQYYNGEERAKGNILERFSAQQFPDLHSELNLSSLELGDSALYFCASSVEGGHSGNTIYFGEGSWLTVV.

This rearrangement joins TRBV11-3 to TRBJ2-3; 9 bases map to TRBD2. Trimming removed 2 bases from V and 0 bases from J; junction bases left unmatched: 9. CDR1 and CDR2 (germline): SGHNT, YENEEA. The CDR3 extends over 18 amino acids. The CDR3 is CASSLSVGLARSTDTQYF. CDR3 in DNA: TGTGCCAGCAGCTTAAGTGTCGGACTAGCGCGTAGCACAGATACGCAGTATTTT. Full variable domain (missing parts from reference TRBV11-3 and TRBJ2-3): EAGVVQSPRYKIIEKKQPVAFWCNPISGHNTLYWYLQNLGQGPELLIRYENEEAVDDSQLPKDRFSAERLKGVDSTLKIQPAELGDSAVYLCASSLSVGLARSTDTQYFGPGTRLTVL.

The rearrangement links TRBV12-3 or TRBV12-4 to TRBJ2-3, with D uncertain. The CDR3 runs 12 residues. V was shortened by 5 bases and J by 5 bases, with 8 bases between the two germline ends. CDR3 nucleotides: TGTGCCAGCAGTCGGTATCTAGATACGCAGTATTTT. It encodes CASSRYLDTQYF.

The chain couples TRBV11-1 to TRBJ1-2, with 10 bases that match TRBD1. Germline V gene lookup returns CDR1 SGHAT and CDR2 FQDESV (reference sequence). The CDR3 length is 15 residues. V lost 5 bases and J lost 11; bases outside the gene matches: 14. CDR3 sequence: CASSRDRGLTYDYTF. The CDR3 DNA follows: TGTGCCAGCAGCCGGGACAGGGGTCTTACGTATGATTACACCTTC.

The rearrangement uses TRBV18 and TRBJ2-7; D gene uncertain. The germline V and J ends were trimmed by 3 bases and 0 bases, with 15 bases remaining between them. The CDR3 spans 16 residues. The germline V gene has CDR1 KGHSH and CDR2 LQKENI. The CDR3 DNA reads as TGTGCCAGCTCACCGTATAATTTGAGGAGCTCCTACGAGCAGTACTTC. It codes for CASSPYNLRSSYEQYF.